The 15 T cell receptor beta chains in this list originate from one sample, sequenced in a study of blood T cells in healthy people across ages. Alongside a J-beta primer mix, a sample-barcoded 5' primer served in a second PCR lasting about 7 to 12 cycles. One entry per CDR3 protein, called by TCRdb with MiXCR from the 5' RACE reads. Of about 640,000 distinct CDR3 sequences in the sample, about 30% were seen once. The sequencing sample was made of blood. Every receptor here comes from a woman older than 75 in good health.

This clonotype has at least ten counts. The rearrangement joins TRBV15 to TRBJ2-7; D is possibly TRBD2 (7 bases). The CDR3 is 12 amino acids. The germline V gene encodes CDR1 LNHNV and CDR2 YYDKDF (reference sequence). Deletions cut 6 bases from V and 2 bases from J, with 8 bases between. CDR3 loop: CATRGGPYEQYF. CDR3 DNA sequence: TGTGCCACCAGGGGGGGGCCCTACGAGCAGTACTTC.

This clonotype was seen only a few times. This sequence may be a read error, since a much larger clone differs from it by one base. This CDR3 is CTSSRLAGGLEQYF. Written as DNA, the CDR3 is TGTACCAGCAGTCGACTAGCGGGGGGCCTGGAGCAGTACTTC. This chain uses TRBV6-5 with TRBJ2-7; 13 nucleotides match TRBD2. The CDR3 spans 14 residues. The germline V gene encodes CDR1 MNHEY and CDR2 SVGAGI.

This chain connects TRBV20-1 to TRBJ1-4, with 7 bases that match TRBD1. This CDR3 spans 14 amino acids. CDR1 is DFQATT, CDR2 SNEGSKA, per germline (reference sequence). V dropped 3 bases and J dropped 5; count of bases not matched to a gene: 6. The CDR3 nucleotides read TGCAGTGCTAGTCGGGTGACAGGGAATGAAAAACTGTTTTTT. Translated, it gives CSASRVTGNEKLFF.

Worth noting for this clonotype: One end of the junction is discordant with germline, which a read error may explain. The rearrangement uses TRBV24-1 and TRBJ2-7; the D call may be TRBD1 or TRBD2 (6 bases each). This CDR3 region has 14 residues. Germline values: CDR1 KGHDR, CDR2 SFDVKD. The CDR3 loop is CATSDGGLSCEQYF. DNA of the CDR3: TGTGCCACCAGTGATGGGGGGCTCTCCTGCGAGCAGTACTTC.

This clonotype came up many times. The J gene is TRBJ2-3, the V gene TRBV20-1; 7 bases are a match to TRBD1. This CDR3 has 13 residues. The V gene end was trimmed by 6 bases and the J gene end by 2 bases; junction bases not matched to a gene: 5. CDR1 and CDR2 from the germline V gene are DFQATT and SNEGSKA (reference sequence). CDR3 residues: CSARGPNTDTQYF. The CDR3 DNA is TGCAGTGCAAGGGGGCCCAACACAGATACGCAGTATTTT.

This clonotype turned up a few times. The rearrangement links TRBV2 to TRBJ1-1; TRBD1 agrees at 8 bases. This CDR3 is 13 amino acids long. Losses at the gene ends were 6 bases for V and 5 bases for J; bases not matched to a gene: 5. The V gene's germline CDR1 is SNHLY and CDR2 FYNNEI. The CDR3 nucleotides read TGTGCCAGCAGAGATACAGGGGGAACTGAAGCTTTCTTT. It yields the protein CASRDTGGTEAFF.

This clonotype occurred many times. This chain uses TRBV7-3 with TRBJ2-3; D unresolved. Germline values: CDR1 SGHTA, CDR2 FQGTGA. This CDR3 has 15 residues. V was clipped by 1 base and J by 0 bases, with 8 bases between them. CDR3 nucleotide sequence: TGTGCCAGCAGCTTAATGGGCGGAAGCACAGATACGCAGTATTTT. Translation gives CASSLMGGSTDTQYF.

The chain has TRBV7-2 and TRBJ1-3, with a possible D match to TRBD1 (6 bases). This CDR3 is built from 15 residues. Trimming took 0 bases from V and 2 from J, leaving 8 bases between them. Germline assignment: CDR1 SGHTA and CDR2 FQGNSA. The CDR3 DNA sequence: TGTGCCAGCAGCTTAGCCAGGGGCACTGGAAACACCATATATTTT. Its translation is CASSLARGTGNTIYF.

The chain has TRBV9 and TRBJ2-7; D unresolved. CDR1 SGDLS and CDR2 YYNGEE come from the germline V gene. The CDR3 runs to 14 residues. The ends were cut back, 4 bases at V and 2 bases at J, with 13 bases in the middle. This CDR3 reads CASSQAHQTYEQYF. The CDR3 region has the DNA TGTGCCAGCAGCCAGGCCCACCAGACCTACGAGCAGTACTTC. Filled out from reference TRBV9 and TRBJ2-7, the complete variable domain reads DSGVTQTPKHLITATGQRVTLRCSPRSGDLSVYWYQQSLDQGLQFLIQYYNGEERAKGNILERFSAQQFPDLHSELNLSSLELGDSALYFCASSQAHQTYEQYFGPGTRLTVT.

This clonotype came up many times. The chain has TRBV11-2 and TRBJ2-3; D possibly corresponds to TRBD2 (7 bases). CDR1 is SGHAT, CDR2 FQNNGV, per germline. The CDR3 spans 15 residues. V lost 3 bases, J lost 4 bases, and 14 bases lay in between. The CDR3 DNA sequence: TGTGCCAGCAGCTTTTGGGGGGGGGCATCAGATACGCAGTATTTT. Translating it yields CASSFWGGASDTQYF.

Note on this clonotype: This may come from a read error, since a much larger clone is one base off. The chain recombines TRBV7-2 with TRBJ1-2, with D maybe TRBD1 (6 bases). The CDR3 extends over 12 amino acids. Germline V gives CDR1 SGHTA, CDR2 FQGNSA. The CDR3 here is CASGQGKAGHTF. The DNA for the CDR3 is TGTGCCAGCGGCCAGGGGAAGGCTGGCCACACCTTC.

This clonotype appeared many times. V gene TRBV6-6 combines with J gene TRBJ1-2; D is perhaps TRBD1 (6 bases). CDR3 length equals 15 residues. V lost 4 bases, J lost 4 bases, and 16 bases lay in between. Germline values: CDR1 MNHNY, CDR2 SVGAGI (reference sequence). The CDR3 protein is CASSLGGEYSYGYTF. The CDR3 nucleotides are TGTGCCAGCAGTTTAGGGGGGGAATACTCCTATGGCTACACCTTC.

In its sample, this clonotype was seen many times. The V and J genes are TRBV6-6 and TRBJ1-6; D is undetermined. The CDR3 sequence is 12 residues long. With 2 bases removed from V and 7 bases from J, the gap between germline ends came to 3 bases. CDR1 and CDR2 from the germline V gene are MNHNY and SVGAGI (reference sequence). Written as DNA, the CDR3 is TGTGCCAGCAGTTACCGAAATTCACCCCTCCACTTT. Protein: CASSYRNSPLHF.

The chain combines TRBV7-9 with TRBJ2-7; D unresolved. The CDR3 is made up of 16 amino acids. Trimming shortened V by 0 bases and J by 2 bases, and 14 bases separated the two germline ends. Per the germline V gene, CDR1 is SEHNR and CDR2 is FQNEAQ (reference sequence). The CDR3 region has the DNA TGTGCCAGCAGCTTAGCCCAAGGACCCCCGCCCTACGAGCAGTACTTC. Translating it yields CASSLAQGPPPYEQYF.

There are many counts of this clonotype. The rearrangement joins TRBV6-2 or TRBV6-3 to TRBJ1-2; no clear D gene. Trimming removed 6 bases at V and 7 bases at J, with 15 bases between. The CDR3 runs to 13 residues. Germline V gene lookup returns CDR1 MNHEY and CDR2 SVGEGT. The DNA of the CDR3 is TGTGCCAGCAGCAACTTTGCGGGCGGTGGCTACACCTTC. It specifies CASSNFAGGGYTF.